This TCR beta chain was identified during a study of blood T cell repertoires in COVID-19. Study-level background: COVID-19 samples, acute and convalescent, were from the United States, Italy and Spain. T cells, B-cell-depleted T cells, or PBMCs provided the cDNA or gDNA that served as material.

V shed 8 bases and J 4 bases; nucleotides not matched to a gene: 10. The CDR3 sequence is 14 residues long. Germline loops: CDR1 LNHDA, CDR2 SQIVND (reference sequence). Sequenced by immunoSEQ multiplex PCR; TCRdb stores in-frame clones only, minus some. The table lists about 83,000 clones, 90% of them singletons. This receptor was taken from a woman of 80 years or more with active or convalescent COVID-19. This chain links TRBV19 with TRBJ2-7; 8 nucleotides line up with TRBD1. The sample taken for sequencing was peripheral blood. CDR3 bases: TGTGCCAGTCGGGGGACAGGTTCATATTACGAGCAGTACTTC. This sequence encodes CASRGTGSYYEQYF.